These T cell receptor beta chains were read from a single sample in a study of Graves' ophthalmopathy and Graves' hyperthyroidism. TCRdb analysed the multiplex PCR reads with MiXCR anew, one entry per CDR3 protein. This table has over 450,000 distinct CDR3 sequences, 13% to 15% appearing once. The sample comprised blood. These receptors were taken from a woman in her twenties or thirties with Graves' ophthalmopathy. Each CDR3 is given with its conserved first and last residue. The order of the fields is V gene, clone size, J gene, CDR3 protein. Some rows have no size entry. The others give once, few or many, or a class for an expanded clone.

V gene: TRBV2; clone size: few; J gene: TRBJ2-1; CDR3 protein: CASSVTRQGLGNEQFF
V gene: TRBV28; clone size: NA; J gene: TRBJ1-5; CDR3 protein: CASSTALNQPQHF
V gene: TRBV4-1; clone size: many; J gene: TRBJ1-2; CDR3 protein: CASSQDYSGYTF
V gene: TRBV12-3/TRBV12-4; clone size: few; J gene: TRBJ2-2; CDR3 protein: CASRSTSGENTGELFF
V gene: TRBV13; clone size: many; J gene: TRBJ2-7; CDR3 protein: CASTVRVAPYEQYF
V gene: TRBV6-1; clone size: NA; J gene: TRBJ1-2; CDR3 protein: CASSRGDPGGAGYGYTF
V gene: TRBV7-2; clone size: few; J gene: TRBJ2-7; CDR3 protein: CASSLTGLGYEQYF
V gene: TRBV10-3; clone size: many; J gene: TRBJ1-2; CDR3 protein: CAIRGSAGNYGYTF
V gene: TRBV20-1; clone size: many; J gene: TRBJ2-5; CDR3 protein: CSVRETQYF
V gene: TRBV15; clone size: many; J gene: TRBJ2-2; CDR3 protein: CATSAGPGTGELFF
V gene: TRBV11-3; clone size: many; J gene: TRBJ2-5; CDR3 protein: CASSLDSTGLEETQYF
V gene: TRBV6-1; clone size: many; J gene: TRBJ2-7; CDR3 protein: CASSEEGDTYEQYF
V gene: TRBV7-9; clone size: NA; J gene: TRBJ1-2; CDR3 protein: CASSSPTANYGYTF
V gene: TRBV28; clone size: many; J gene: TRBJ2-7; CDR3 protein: CASSFVRIGHEQYF
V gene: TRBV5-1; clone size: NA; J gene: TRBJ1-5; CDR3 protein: CASRVAPDGSNEPQHF
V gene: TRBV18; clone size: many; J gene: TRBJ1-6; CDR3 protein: CASSPDSLASPLHF
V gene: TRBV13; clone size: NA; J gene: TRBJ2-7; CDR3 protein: CASSLEPSGDYEQYF
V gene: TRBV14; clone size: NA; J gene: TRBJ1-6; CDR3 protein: CASSQLQGDSYNSPLHF
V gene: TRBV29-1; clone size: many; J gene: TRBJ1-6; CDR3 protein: CSAGQGLNSPLHF